Presented here are 27 T cell receptor beta chains from one specimen sequenced in a study of shared clonotypes between healthy human individuals. Clones were read by immunoSEQ multiplex PCR, and TCRdb kept only the in-frame ones, dropping some. Among 1,500,000 or so clones listed, approximately 97% were seen once. Material for sequencing was naive CD4+ T cells sorted from blood. Subset in this sample: CD45RA+ positively selected. Receptors originate from a young man in good health.

This sequence joins TRBV6-1 and TRBJ1-1, with D maybe TRBD1 (5 bases). The CDR3 sequence is 15 residues long. Trimming removed 7 bases at V and 3 bases at J, with 18 bases between. The germline V gene encodes CDR1 MNHNS and CDR2 SASEGT. The CDR3 sequence: CASTSKTGGDTEAFF. The CDR3 DNA sequence: TGTGCCAGCACCTCAAAAACAGGCGGCGACACTGAAGCTTTCTTT.

This chain uses TRBV6-1 with TRBJ2-3; D might be TRBD2 (5 bases). Trimming left V 6 bases short and J 4 bases short, with 14 bases between. The CDR3 runs to 14 residues. The germline V gene has CDR1 MNHNS and CDR2 SASEGT. The CDR3 DNA reads TGTGCCAGCAGGACGACTATCCGATCAGATACGCAGTATTTT. Translated: CASRTTIRSDTQYF.

The chain recombines TRBV9 with TRBJ1-2, with TRBD1 matching 8 bases. CDR3 length equals 17 residues. V lost 0 bases and J lost 4; bases outside the gene matches: 11. Germline V gene data show CDR1 as SGDLS and CDR2 as YYNGEE. The DNA of the CDR3 is TGTGCCAGCAGCGTAGGCCCCTTGACAGGGGAAGGCTATGGCTACACCTTC. Protein sequence: CASSVGPLTGEGYGYTF.

V and J are TRBV7-8 and TRBJ1-5, with a weak D call TRBD1 (6 bases). Trimming pared 3 bases from V and 3 bases from J, leaving 21 bases between. CDR3 length: 18 residues. Germline V gene lookup returns CDR1 SGHVS and CDR2 FQNEAQ. Here the CDR3 DNA reads TGTGCCAGCAGCTTGGGGCGGTTACAGGGCGCCGACAATCAGCCCCAGCATTTT. Translating it yields CASSLGRLQGADNQPQHF. The whole variable domain, filled in from reference TRBV7-8 and TRBJ1-5, reads GAGVSQSPRYKVAKRGQDVALRCDPISGHVSLFWYQQALGQGPEFLTYFQNEAQLDKSGLPSDRFFAERPEGSVSTLKIQRTQQEDSAVYLCASSLGRLQGADNQPQHFGDGTRLSIL.

This chain joins TRBV27 and TRBJ2-3; D call uncertain. The V and J ends lost 6 bases and 4 bases respectively, with 5 bases between them. Germline CDR1 is MNHEY and CDR2 is SMNVEV (reference sequence). The CDR3 runs 11 residues. The CDR3 spells CASSRADTQYF. The CDR3 DNA sequence: TGTGCCAGCAGCCGCGCAGATACGCAGTATTTT.

The V call is TRBV19, the J call TRBJ2-2; unclear D gene. Germline assignment: CDR1 LNHDA and CDR2 SQIVND (reference sequence). This CDR3 region has 12 residues. V lost 6 bases and J 6 bases, leaving 8 bases between the germline ends. In DNA form, the CDR3 reads TGTGCCAGTAGAAGAACCCCCGGGGAGCTGTTTTTT. Its protein is CASRRTPGELFF.

The chain couples TRBV5-1 to TRBJ1-5; D gene unclear. In germline, CDR1 is SGHRS, CDR2 YFSETQ. The V end was cut by 0 bases, the J end by 2 bases, with 6 bases between. CDR3 size: 14 residues. This CDR3 is CASSLAPGNQPQHF. In nucleotides, the CDR3 is TGCGCCAGCAGCTTGGCGCCAGGCAATCAGCCCCAGCATTTT.

V gene TRBV6-1 combines with J gene TRBJ2-7, with 12 nucleotides matching TRBD2. Germline CDR1 is MNHNS and CDR2 is SASEGT. Germline trimming cut 6 bases from V and 1 base from J; bases unmatched to any gene: 4. This CDR3 is built from 15 residues. CDR3 DNA sequence: TGTGCCAGCAGCGCTACTAGCGGGAGGTCCTACGAGCAGTACTTC. This gives the protein CASSATSGRSYEQYF.

The chain joins TRBV7-8 to TRBJ1-2, with TRBD1 as a possible D gene (5 bases). The germline V and J ends were trimmed by 1 base and 11 bases, with 23 bases remaining between them. Germline CDR1 reads SGHVS; CDR2 reads FQNEAQ. The CDR3 has 16 residues. The CDR3 sequence: CASSLGGLGHPRGYTF. CDR3 in DNA: TGTGCCAGCAGCTTAGGCGGTTTAGGACATCCCCGCGGGTACACCTTC.

This chain connects TRBV15 to TRBJ2-7; the D is unclear. Germline CDR1 LNHNV, CDR2 YYDKDF (reference sequence). The length of the CDR3 is 17 residues. The V end lost 3 bases, the J end lost 0 bases, and 18 bases lay between the germline ends. In nucleotides, the CDR3 is TGTGCCACCAGCAGGGCTAAAGCGAGTCAGAGCTCCTACGAGCAGTACTTC. Protein: CATSRAKASQSSYEQYF.

The J gene is TRBJ1-1, the V gene TRBV11-2, with 11 bases fitting TRBD1. CDR1 and CDR2 (germline): SGHAT, FQNNGV. The CDR3 consists of 17 residues. V trimming: 5 bases; J trimming: 0 bases; junction bases outside the gene matches: 8. CDR3 DNA sequence: TGTGCCAGCAGCGGACGGACAGGGGGCATCATGAACACTGAAGCTTTCTTT. This sequence encodes CASSGRTGGIMNTEAFF.

The J gene is TRBJ2-3, the V gene TRBV6-4; weak D call: TRBD2 (6 bases). Between the trimmed V and J ends, which lost 6 bases and 2 bases, there was a span of 9 bases. Germline V gene sequence: CDR1 MRHNA, CDR2 SNTAGT. The CDR3 covers 13 residues. CDR3 nucleotide sequence: TGTGCCAGCAGGCGGGATTTCACAGATACGCAGTATTTT. Translation: CASRRDFTDTQYF.

The chain has TRBV28 and TRBJ2-7, with D perhaps being TRBD1 or TRBD2 (6 bases each). The V end lost 2 bases, the J end lost 5 bases, and 10 bases lay between the germline ends. Germline V gives CDR1 MDHEN, CDR2 SYDVKM. This CDR3 has 13 amino acids. CDR3 sequence: CASSLGGTNEQYF. The DNA of the CDR3 is TGTGCCAGCAGTTTAGGAGGGACAAACGAGCAGTACTTC.

A single count supports this clone. The CDR3 nucleotides are TGTGCCAGCAGCCCGAGCGGTACACAATACGAGCAGTACTTC. Translated: CASSPSGTQYEQYF. The genes are TRBV4-2 and TRBJ2-7; a possible D gene is TRBD2 (5 bases). Trimming removed 4 bases at V and 4 bases at J, with 14 bases between. The CDR3 totals 14 residues. The germline gives CDR1 LGHNA, CDR2 YNFKEQ.

V usage is TRBV10-2 and J usage is TRBJ1-1; D is unresolved. V lost 7 bases and J lost 3, with 12 bases in between. Germline assignment: CDR1 WSHSY and CDR2 SAAADI. The CDR3 loop spans 13 amino acids. DNA of the CDR3: TGCGCCAGCAACGGGGTGTTGGACACTGAAGCTTTCTTT. Protein: CASNGVLDTEAFF.

This clone has just one count. The CDR3 DNA sequence: TGTGCCAGCAGCTTTATGGGACAGTTCACTGAAGCTTTCTTT. Its protein product is CASSFMGQFTEAFF. The V call is TRBV7-9, the J call TRBJ1-1; 7 nucleotides agree with TRBD1. Germline CDR1 is SEHNR and CDR2 is FQNEAQ (reference sequence). V lost 3 bases to trimming and J lost 4 bases; unmatched junction nucleotides: 5. This CDR3 has 14 residues.

This chain connects TRBV7-6 to TRBJ2-7; D is possibly TRBD1 or TRBD2 (5 bases each). In germline, CDR1 is SGHVS, CDR2 FNYEAQ. With 1 base removed from V and 4 bases from J, the gap between germline ends came to 14 bases. CDR3 length: 15 residues. The CDR3 DNA is TGTGCCAGCAGCTTAGACCGGGACCGACCGTACGAGCAGTACTTC. Its translation: CASSLDRDRPYEQYF.

V gene TRBV5-6 combines with J gene TRBJ2-7; possible D gene TRBD2, 5 bases. The CDR3 is 17 amino acids. The V and J ends lost 5 bases and 0 bases respectively, with 21 bases between them. Germline V lookup: CDR1 SGHDT, CDR2 YYEEEE. This CDR3 reads CASSTTLKEVTSYEQYF. For the CDR3, the DNA is TGTGCCAGCAGTACGACCCTGAAGGAGGTTACCTCCTACGAGCAGTACTTC.

The rearrangement joins TRBV19 to TRBJ2-7; D not certain. From germline, CDR1 is LNHDA and CDR2 SQIVND (reference sequence). CDR3 length equals 13 residues. V dropped 5 bases and J dropped 3 bases, with 11 bases sitting between them. The CDR3 reads CASSERGYYEQYF. CDR3 DNA sequence: TGTGCCAGTAGTGAGAGAGGATACTACGAGCAGTACTTC.

This chain joins TRBV4-3 and TRBJ2-3, with 11 nucleotides matching TRBD2. With 0 bases clipped from V and 3 bases from J, the junction kept 11 bases outside the gene matches. In germline, CDR1 is LGHNA, CDR2 YSLEER. The CDR3 is made up of 19 amino acids. Written as DNA, the CDR3 is TGCGCCAGCAGCCAAGAAGGGCTAGCGGGAGGTTCAGGGACAGATACGCAGTATTTT. It codes for CASSQEGLAGGSGTDTQYF.

This chain uses TRBV11-2 with TRBJ2-7; unclear D gene. V lost 2 bases and J 5 bases, leaving 16 bases between the germline ends. The germline gives CDR1 SGHAT, CDR2 FQNNGV. The CDR3 covers 15 residues. Here the CDR3 DNA reads TGTGCCAGCAGCTTAAACTTCCCCCCAAGCCACGAGCAGTACTTC. It encodes CASSLNFPPSHEQYF.

The CDR3 spells CASSVGQGGYEKLFF. For the CDR3, the DNA is TGTGCCAGCAGCGTAGGACAGGGAGGATACGAAAAACTGTTTTTT. The chain combines TRBV9 with TRBJ1-4, with 7 bases that match TRBD1. From germline, CDR1 is SGDLS and CDR2 YYNGEE. The CDR3 totals 15 residues. V shed 0 bases, J shed 8 bases, and the junction held 7 bases outside the gene matches.

V gene TRBV5-1 combines with J gene TRBJ2-6; 7 positions match TRBD2. CDR1 and CDR2 from the germline V gene are SGHRS and YFSETQ. Trimming removed 9 bases from V and 1 base from J; junction bases left unmatched: 4. The CDR3 has 14 residues. CDR3: CATREGSGANVLTF. As DNA, the CDR3 is TGCGCCACCAGGGAGGGGTCTGGGGCCAACGTCCTGACTTTC. Supplemented by reference TRBV5-1 and TRBJ2-6, the full variable domain reads KAGVTQTPRYLIKTRGQQVTLSCSPISGHRSVSWYQQTPGQGLQFLFEYFSETQRNKGNFPGRFSGRQFSNSRSEMNVSTLELGDSALYLCATREGSGANVLTFGAGSRLTVL.

This chain joins TRBV7-2 and TRBJ2-1; D is undetermined. The V gene lost 1 base and the J gene lost 1 base, with 8 bases spanning the gap. The length of the CDR3 is 15 residues. Germline values: CDR1 SGHTA, CDR2 FQGNSA. The CDR3 loop is CASSLGGRSYNEQFF. As DNA, the CDR3 is TGTGCCAGCAGCTTAGGCGGCAGATCCTACAATGAGCAGTTCTTC. The full variable domain, rest sourced from reference TRBV7-2 and TRBJ2-1, is GAGVSQSPSNKVTEKGKDVELRCDPISGHTALYWYRQSLGQGLEFLIYFQGNSAPDKSGLPSDRFSAERTGGSVSTLTIQRTQQEDSAVYLCASSLGGRSYNEQFFGPGTRLTVL.

In this sample, this clone turned up once. The J gene is TRBJ2-1, the V gene TRBV28; possible D gene TRBD1, 7 bases. CDR1 is MDHEN and CDR2 is SYDVKM in the germline V gene. This CDR3 is 16 amino acids long. Trimming pared 6 bases from V and 2 bases from J, leaving 17 bases between. As DNA, the CDR3 is TGTGCCAGCAGCTCCACACAGGGGAGGCCCTACAATGAGCAGTTCTTC. Its protein is CASSSTQGRPYNEQFF.

The V call is TRBV4-1, the J call TRBJ2-5, with TRBD1 matching over 7 bases. V shed 7 bases and J 3 bases; nucleotides not matched to a gene: 23. CDR3 length: 19 residues. Germline CDR1 reads MGHRA; CDR2 reads YSYEKL. CDR3 residues: CASNRGLGPRTIFKETQYF. As DNA, the CDR3 is TGCGCCAGCAACAGGGGCTTGGGGCCGAGGACGATATTTAAAGAGACCCAGTACTTC.

The V gene is TRBV7-2, the J gene TRBJ2-3, with 12 positions matching TRBD2. The germline CDR1 and CDR2 sequences are SGHTA and FQGNSA. The junction had 13 bases not matched to a gene; V was cut back by 4 bases and J by 2 bases. The length of the CDR3 is 19 residues. CDR3: CASSSLDWTSGIYTDTQYF. The CDR3 DNA reads as TGTGCCAGCAGCTCATTAGATTGGACTAGCGGGATATACACAGATACGCAGTATTTT.